The 31 T cell receptor beta chains below all came from one sample that was sequenced in a study of cytomegalovirus exposure and HLA in healthy donors (dated by TCRdb to about 2017). The library relied on the immunoSEQ multiplex PCR assay. A mixture of 60 forward primers for TCR Vbeta segments and 13 reverse primers for TCR Jbeta segments was used in the multiplex PCR. The immuneACCESS repertoire file appears here via TCRdb, limited to in-frame rearrangements. These files lack a portion of the clones; in checked studies, under half of the deficit traces to unresolved V genes, and the cause of the others is not known. For this sample there are 85,000 to 100,000 clones; more than 80% appear just once. Roughly 2.2% of the sample rests with the top ten. The material sequenced was PBMCs. Receptors were obtained from a man younger than 35 in good health and CMV-seronegative.

The rearrangement joins TRBV9 to TRBJ2-7, with D unclear. The ends were cut back, 0 bases at V and 0 bases at J, with 7 bases in the middle. In germline, CDR1 is SGDLS, CDR2 YYNGEE. The CDR3 consists of 14 residues. The CDR3 sequence is CASSVVGSSYEQYF. The DNA for the CDR3 is TGTGCCAGCAGCGTAGTGGGCAGCTCCTACGAGCAGTACTTC. The whole variable domain, filled in from reference TRBV9 and TRBJ2-7, reads DSGVTQTPKHLITATGQRVTLRCSPRSGDLSVYWYQQSLDQGLQFLIQYYNGEERAKGNILERFSAQQFPDLHSELNLSSLELGDSALYFCASSVVGSSYEQYFGPGTRLTVT.

For the CDR3, the DNA is TGTGCCAGCAGTTTCGTCTCGGCCTACGAGCAGTACTTC. Translation: CASSFVSAYEQYF. This rearrangement joins TRBV28 to TRBJ2-7; D remains unclear. The CDR3 has 13 residues. Trimming left V 3 bases short and J 2 bases short, with 8 bases between. Looked up from germline, CDR1 is MDHEN and CDR2 is SYDVKM.

The V and J genes are TRBV5-1 and TRBJ2-2; D gene unclear. Germline values: CDR1 SGHRS, CDR2 YFSETQ. The ends were cut back, 5 bases at V and 5 bases at J, with 4 bases in the middle. CDR3 size: 11 residues. The chain's CDR3 is CASRYTGELFF. CDR3 coding DNA: TGCGCCAGCAGATATACCGGGGAGCTGTTTTTT.

The rearrangement links TRBV28 to TRBJ2-1; D is perhaps TRBD2 (6 bases). CDR1 and CDR2 (germline): MDHEN, SYDVKM. V shed 6 bases and J shed 0 bases, with 15 bases lying between them. The CDR3 length is 16 residues. The CDR3 reads CASRAVEGSSYNEQFF. The CDR3 DNA follows: TGTGCCAGCAGAGCTGTGGAGGGGTCCTCCTACAATGAGCAGTTCTTC. The complete variable domain, with remaining parts taken from reference TRBV28 and TRBJ2-1, reads DVKVTQSSRYLVKRTGEKVFLECVQDMDHENMFWYRQDPGLGLRLIYFSYDVKMKEKGDIPEGYSVSREKKERFSLILESASTNQTSMYLCASRAVEGSSYNEQFFGPGTRLTVL.

V and J are TRBV11-2 and TRBJ2-1; tentative D call: TRBD1 (6 bases). Trimming cost V 5 bases and J 4 bases, with 9 bases left between them. The CDR3 sequence is 13 residues long. Germline V CDR1 and CDR2: SGHAT, FQNNGV. The CDR3, as DNA: TGTGCCAGCAGCCTGGACAGTTACAATGAGCAGTTCTTC. Encoded protein: CASSLDSYNEQFF.

The chain couples TRBV2 to TRBJ2-7; 7 bases agree with TRBD1. Germline V CDR1 and CDR2: SNHLY, FYNNEI. The CDR3 runs 15 residues. J lost 6 bases, V lost 3 bases, and 11 bases had no gene match. CDR3 region: CASSEYSWTGGEQYF. DNA for the CDR3: TGTGCCAGCAGTGAGTATAGTTGGACAGGTGGCGAGCAGTACTTC.

This clone has just one count. This same CDR3 is encoded by further DNA sequences in the sample. The CDR3, as DNA: TGTGCCAGCAGCCAAGGCCGAGAAAATTCACCCCTCCACTTT. Its protein is CASSQGRENSPLHF. The J gene is TRBJ1-6, the V gene TRBV4-2; D not certain. This CDR3 is 14 amino acids long. With 1 base removed from V and 7 bases from J, the gap between germline ends came to 8 bases. Germline CDR1 reads LGHNA; CDR2 reads YNFKEQ.

The chain is built from TRBV9 and TRBJ1-1; D is possibly TRBD1 (6 bases). The CDR3 extends over 15 amino acids. Per germline, CDR1 SGDLS and CDR2 YYNGEE. The germline V and J ends were trimmed by 3 bases and 3 bases, with 15 bases remaining between them. This CDR3 is CASSEPGTPDTEAFF. The CDR3 DNA follows: TGTGCCAGCAGCGAGCCCGGGACACCAGACACTGAAGCTTTCTTT.

The V and J genes are TRBV6-1 and TRBJ1-2; the match to TRBD1 covers 8 bases. CDR1 and CDR2 (germline): MNHNS, SASEGT. This CDR3 has 12 amino acids. The V gene end was trimmed by 7 bases and the J gene end by 10 bases; junction bases not matched to a gene: 8. In DNA form, the CDR3 reads TGTGCCAGCAACCAGGGGGCCCTGGACTACACCTTC. Encoded protein: CASNQGALDYTF.

The rearrangement uses TRBV18 and TRBJ2-3; a weak D match, TRBD2 (6 bases). The V end was cut by 2 bases, the J end by 2 bases, with 11 bases between. Looked up from germline, CDR1 is KGHSH and CDR2 is LQKENI. The CDR3 consists of 15 residues. This CDR3 is CASSPSAGITDTQYF. In DNA, the CDR3 is TGTGCCAGCTCACCATCAGCGGGCATCACAGATACGCAGTATTTT. Filled out from reference TRBV18 and TRBJ2-3, the complete variable domain reads NAGVMQNPRHLVRRRGQEARLRCSPMKGHSHVYWYRQLPEEGLKFMVYLQKENIIDESGMPKERFSAEFPKEGPSILRIQQVVRGDSAAYFCASSPSAGITDTQYFGPGTRLTVL.

This rearrangement joins TRBV29-1 to TRBJ1-1; D ambiguous. Looked up from germline, CDR1 is SQVTM and CDR2 is ANQGSEA. The CDR3 is 14 amino acids. V lost 4 bases and J 3 bases, leaving 15 bases between the germline ends. In nucleotides, the CDR3 is TGCAGCGTTGGCCTCTTGGTTGGAGACACTGAAGCTTTCTTT. Its translation: CSVGLLVGDTEAFF.

The chain couples TRBV7-9 to TRBJ1-1; 9 nucleotides agree with TRBD1. Germline trimming cut 5 bases from V and 5 bases from J; bases unmatched to any gene: 9. CDR3 size: 15 residues. Germline CDR1 SEHNR, CDR2 FQNEAQ (reference sequence). In DNA form, the CDR3 reads TGTGCCAGCAGCATACAACAGGGGGCGAGGACTGAAGCTTTCTTT. It translates to CASSIQQGARTEAFF.

The J gene is TRBJ2-2, the V gene TRBV2, with 10 nucleotides matching TRBD2. This CDR3 has 17 residues. Germline trimming cut 3 bases from V and 3 bases from J; bases unmatched to any gene: 7. The germline gives CDR1 SNHLY, CDR2 FYNNEI. CDR3 sequence: CASSERAGGPYTGELFF. CDR3 DNA: TGTGCCAGCAGTGAGCGAGCGGGAGGGCCTTACACCGGGGAGCTGTTTTTT.

This chain links TRBV5-1 with TRBJ2-7; TRBD1 aligns across 7 bases. Germline-derived CDR1 and CDR2 are SGHRS and YFSETQ. The CDR3 runs to 15 residues. V trimming: 4 bases; J trimming: 4 bases; junction bases outside the gene matches: 11. The CDR3 nucleotides are TGCGCCAGCAGCCTCAGACAGGGAAGCCAGTACGAGCAGTACTTC. This sequence encodes CASSLRQGSQYEQYF.

For this clone: One junction end does not reproduce the germline sequence, and a read error may be involved. V gene TRBV7-9 combines with J gene TRBJ2-7; 10 bases line up with TRBD2. Per the germline V gene, CDR1 is SEHNR and CDR2 is FQNEAQ (reference sequence). This CDR3 is 16 amino acids long. CDR3 sequence reads: CSSSLAPSGSGYEQYF. The CDR3 region has the DNA TGTTCCAGCAGCTTAGCGCCTAGCGGGAGTGGCTACGAGCAGTACTTC.

The CDR3 protein is CASRELAGGPVDEQFF. CDR3 sequence (DNA): TGTGCCAGTAGGGAACTAGCGGGAGGGCCGGTAGATGAGCAGTTCTTC. V is TRBV19 and J is TRBJ2-1, with TRBD2 matching 13 bases. CDR1 is LNHDA and CDR2 is SQIVND in the germline V gene (reference sequence). The CDR3 contains 16 residues. V lost 6 bases and J lost 8; bases outside the gene matches: 10.

The J gene is TRBJ1-2, the V gene TRBV28; D uncertain. In germline, CDR1 is MDHEN, CDR2 SYDVKM. This CDR3 has 17 amino acids. The V and J ends lost 7 bases and 6 bases respectively, with 27 bases between them. The CDR3 bases are TGTGCCAGCACCCAAGGGTCGGGAGCGATTCCCCTACATGGCTACACCTTC. Residues: CASTQGSGAIPLHGYTF.

V and J are TRBV6-4 and TRBJ1-1; possibly TRBD1 for D (6 bases). The germline V and J ends were trimmed by 0 bases and 10 bases, with 12 bases remaining between them. Per germline, CDR1 MRHNA and CDR2 SNTAGT. The CDR3 contains 13 residues. CDR3 amino acids: CASSDSLRGLAFF. The DNA of the CDR3 is TGTGCCAGCAGTGACTCACTCAGGGGATTAGCTTTCTTT.

The CDR3 loop reads CASSLSPVYEQYF. CDR3 nucleotides: TGTGCCAGCAGCTTAAGCCCGGTCTACGAGCAGTACTTC. This chain joins TRBV7-3 and TRBJ2-7; D is ambiguous. Germline CDR1 reads SGHTA; CDR2 reads FQGTGA. This CDR3 region has 13 residues. V shed 1 base and J shed 3 bases, with 7 bases lying between them.

The rearrangement joins TRBV4-2 to TRBJ2-2; a possible D gene is TRBD2 (6 bases). The ends were cut back, 1 base at V and 5 bases at J, with 14 bases in the middle. CDR3 length: 16 amino acids. CDR1 and CDR2 from the germline V gene are LGHNA and YNFKEQ. In DNA form, the CDR3 reads TGTGCCAGCAGCCAAGGGAGGGGCGCAGGGACCGGGGAGCTGTTTTTT. It translates to CASSQGRGAGTGELFF.

This chain uses TRBV9 with TRBJ2-1; perhaps TRBD1 as D (6 bases). The V end was cut by 4 bases, the J end by 5 bases, with 13 bases between. This CDR3 region has 14 residues. Germline V gives CDR1 SGDLS, CDR2 YYNGEE. The CDR3 here is CASSPRDKNNEQFF. CDR3 sequence (DNA): TGTGCCAGCAGCCCACGGGACAAAAACAATGAGCAGTTCTTC.

The rearrangement links TRBV7-2 to TRBJ1-1, with D unclear. CDR3 length equals 13 residues. The germline V and J ends were trimmed by 4 bases and 2 bases, with 8 bases remaining between them. Germline V gives CDR1 SGHTA, CDR2 FQGNSA. The CDR3 bases are TGTGCCAGCAGCTCCAGTTTAAACACTGAAGCTTTCTTT. Encoded protein: CASSSSLNTEAFF.

The chain couples TRBV27 to TRBJ2-5, with D unresolved. Per the germline V gene, CDR1 is MNHEY and CDR2 is SMNVEV (reference sequence). V was cut by 2 bases and J by 1 base, with 5 bases left in between. CDR3 length equals 13 residues. The CDR3 DNA is TGTGCCAGCAGTTTAGCGGCCCAAGAGACCCAGTACTTC. Translating it yields CASSLAAQETQYF.

In DNA, the CDR3 is TGTGCCAGCAGTTCCGTCTACAGGGGCGCTCCCGTCTATGGCTACACCTTC. Translation: CASSSVYRGAPVYGYTF. V is TRBV27 and J is TRBJ1-2, with 7 bases identical to TRBD1. The CDR3 covers 17 residues. Unmatched junction bases numbered 15, after V lost 4 bases and J lost 4 bases. Looked up from germline, CDR1 is MNHEY and CDR2 is SMNVEV (reference sequence).

V usage is TRBV9 and J usage is TRBJ2-1; D remains unclear. Germline-derived CDR1 and CDR2 are SGDLS and YYNGEE. The V end lost 0 bases, the J end lost 4 bases, and 17 bases lay between the germline ends. The CDR3 runs 17 residues. CDR3 bases: TGTGCCAGCAGCGTAGGCAGTAGCCGTCTCGGGTACAATGAGCAGTTCTTC. Translating it yields CASSVGSSRLGYNEQFF.

The V call is TRBV6-1, the J call TRBJ1-1; 7 bases align to TRBD1. The CDR3 is 15 residues long. Unmatched junction bases numbered 9, after V lost 3 bases and J lost 5 bases. CDR1 is MNHNS and CDR2 is SASEGT in the germline V gene. CDR3 loop: CASSDPRQGGTEAFF. CDR3 DNA sequence: TGTGCCAGCAGTGATCCGCGACAGGGTGGTACTGAAGCTTTCTTT.

This CDR3 is CASSLSGRPYEQYF. In DNA form, the CDR3 reads TGTGCCAGCAGTTTAAGCGGGAGGCCCTACGAGCAGTACTTC. V gene TRBV28 combines with J gene TRBJ2-7, with 9 bases lining up with TRBD2. The CDR3 extends over 14 amino acids. V lost 2 bases to trimming and J lost 2 bases; unmatched junction nucleotides: 1. Per germline, CDR1 MDHEN and CDR2 SYDVKM.

The chain recombines TRBV7-9 with TRBJ1-2; D is unclear. The CDR3 has 12 residues. V was clipped by 5 bases and J by 9 bases, with 13 bases between them. Germline CDR1 is SEHNR and CDR2 is FQNEAQ (reference sequence). Here the CDR3 DNA reads TGTGCCAGCAGCCTCCTTCAGGATCGCTACACCTTC. This codes for CASSLLQDRYTF. The entire variable domain, with the rest obtained from reference TRBV7-9 and TRBJ1-2, is as follows: DTGVSQNPRHKITKRGQNVTFRCDPISEHNRLYWYRQTLGQGPEFLTYFQNEAQLEKSRLLSDRFSAERPKGSFSTLEIQRTEQGDSAMYLCASSLLQDRYTFGSGTRLTVV.

The chain links TRBV5-1 to TRBJ2-1, with 7 bases identical to TRBD2. V lost 0 bases and J lost 7; bases outside the gene matches: 7. This CDR3 spans 15 amino acids. Germline lookup yields CDR1 SGHRS and CDR2 YFSETQ. The CDR3 region has the DNA TGCGCCAGCAGCTTGGGGACTAGGGGAGGGAATGAGCAGTTCTTC. Protein product: CASSLGTRGGNEQFF.

The J gene is TRBJ2-7, the V gene TRBV19; D might be TRBD1 (6 bases). The V and J ends lost 3 bases and 2 bases respectively, with 26 bases between them. CDR3 size: 19 residues. Germline-derived CDR1 and CDR2 are LNHDA and SQIVND (reference sequence). In DNA, the CDR3 is TGTGCCAGTAGTATGAGTATAACGACAGGAGCCTTAGGGGCCTACGAGCAGTACTTC. It specifies CASSMSITTGALGAYEQYF.

The chain is built from TRBV7-3 and TRBJ2-3, with 8 bases aligning to TRBD2. Germline V gives CDR1 SGHTA, CDR2 FQGTGA. CDR3 size: 15 residues. The V segment lost 0 bases and the J segment 4 bases; nucleotides outside the gene matches: 3. CDR3 amino acids: CASSLTAGEADTQYF. The CDR3 DNA reads TGTGCCAGCAGCTTAACAGCGGGAGAGGCAGATACGCAGTATTTT.